The 23 T cell receptor beta chains reported below all come from one sample, sequenced in a study of cytomegalovirus exposure and HLA in healthy donors. The PCR employed 60 Vbeta primers together with 13 Jbeta primers. Repertoires were generated with immunoSEQ multiplex PCR, while TCRdb's copy carries only in-frame clones and drops some. The sample lists 110,000 or so clones, about 76% occurring once. Sequencing used PBMCs. The receptor set was obtained from a woman aged 40-49 years in good health and CMV-seropositive.

This clone has just a few counts. Other DNA variants within this sample encode the same CDR3. V and J are TRBV7-9 and TRBJ2-5; 15 nucleotides agree with TRBD2. The junction had 4 bases not matched to a gene; V was cut back by 5 bases and J by 3 bases. This CDR3 has 16 amino acids. Per the germline V gene, CDR1 is SEHNR and CDR2 is FQNEAQ (reference sequence). Here the CDR3 reads CASSPGLAGGEETQYF. In DNA, the CDR3 is TGTGCCAGCAGCCCCGGACTAGCGGGGGGGGAAGAGACCCAGTACTTC.

This clone has more than one count but fewer than ten. The chain joins TRBV13 to TRBJ2-3; TRBD2 matches at 10 bases. V gave up 5 bases and J gave up 9 bases; unmatched junction bases: 20. CDR1 PRHDT and CDR2 FYEKMQ come from the germline V gene (reference sequence). This CDR3 has 18 residues. The DNA for the CDR3 is TGTGCCAGCAGCCCAATATGGGTTAGCGGGGGGTCAGGAAGGACGCAGTATTTT. Translating gives CASSPIWVSGGSGRTQYF.

This clone appeared a few times. V and J are TRBV7-9 and TRBJ1-1, with D perhaps TRBD1 (5 bases). Germline CDR1 reads SEHNR; CDR2 reads FQNEAQ (reference sequence). V lost 7 bases and J lost 4, with 13 bases in between. The CDR3 runs to 13 residues. The CDR3 DNA reads TGTGCCAGCACCAGAGGGGAGGGCACTGAAGCTTTCTTT. Translating gives CASTRGEGTEAFF.

The genes are TRBV28 and TRBJ2-7, with D possibly TRBD1 on 6 matching bases. This CDR3 is 15 amino acids long. Trimming removed 7 bases at V and 2 bases at J, with 18 bases between. CDR1 MDHEN and CDR2 SYDVKM come from the germline V gene. The CDR3 region is CASTTGTFVTYEQYF. The CDR3 DNA reads as TGTGCCAGCACCACCGGGACATTCGTTACCTACGAGCAGTACTTC.

Remarks on this clone: Other DNA sequences in the sample encode the same CDR3. This chain uses TRBV18 with TRBJ1-1; D call uncertain. Germline CDR1 reads KGHSH; CDR2 reads LQKENI. Trimming pared 3 bases from V and 1 base from J, leaving 6 bases between. The length of the CDR3 is 13 residues. CDR3 nucleotide sequence: TGTGCCAGCTCACCTGGGCGGAACACTGAAGCTTTCTTT. Translated: CASSPGRNTEAFF.

The sample holds a few counts of this clone. The rearrangement links TRBV5-1 to TRBJ2-3, with D possibly matching TRBD2 (5 bases). V was pared by 0 bases and J by 6 bases, with 5 bases between. This CDR3 is 12 amino acids long. In germline, CDR1 is SGHRS, CDR2 YFSETQ. Written as DNA, the CDR3 is TGCGCCAGCAGCTTGGGAGGGGATACGCAGTATTTT. Translation gives CASSLGGDTQYF. The whole variable domain, filled in from reference TRBV5-1 and TRBJ2-3, reads KAGVTQTPRYLIKTRGQQVTLSCSPISGHRSVSWYQQTPGQGLQFLFEYFSETQRNKGNFPGRFSGRQFSNSRSEMNVSTLELGDSALYLCASSLGGDTQYFGPGTRLTVL.

The genes are TRBV29-1 and TRBJ1-1; D might be TRBD1 (5 bases). Germline V CDR1 and CDR2: SQVTM, ANQGSEA. The CDR3 is made up of 15 amino acids. Trimming took off 4 bases at V and 0 bases at J, with 15 bases between the two ends. In DNA, the CDR3 is TGCAGCGTTGGGAGGGGCAGTGGGGTGAACACTGAAGCTTTCTTT. Its protein is CSVGRGSGVNTEAFF.

This clone was detected only a few times. V and J are TRBV27 and TRBJ1-1; 9 bases line up with TRBD1. The length of the CDR3 is 13 residues. The germline V gene encodes CDR1 MNHEY and CDR2 SMNVEV (reference sequence). With 7 bases clipped from V and 6 bases from J, the junction kept 6 bases outside the gene matches. The CDR3 is CASIGQGHAEAFF. CDR3 bases: TGTGCCAGCATTGGACAGGGGCACGCTGAAGCTTTCTTT.

The chain employs TRBV19 and TRBJ1-2; D might be TRBD1 (5 bases). Germline V gene lookup returns CDR1 LNHDA and CDR2 SQIVND (reference sequence). Trimming took 5 bases from V and 10 from J, leaving 17 bases between them. The CDR3 covers 13 residues. The CDR3 DNA follows: TGTGCCAGTAGTGTGGACATTGGTTTGGCCTACACCTTC. This encodes CASSVDIGLAYTF.

In DNA form, the CDR3 reads TGCGCCAGCAGCTTCGGTACAGTCCAAGAGACCCAGTACTTC. Translated, it gives CASSFGTVQETQYF. The chain combines TRBV5-1 with TRBJ2-5, with no clear D. Germline V lookup: CDR1 SGHRS, CDR2 YFSETQ. The CDR3 sequence is 14 residues long. Trimming took 2 bases from V and 1 from J, leaving 9 bases between them.

V is TRBV6-1 and J is TRBJ1-5; D is unclear. The ends were cut back, 6 bases at V and 3 bases at J, with 15 bases in the middle. Germline-derived CDR1 and CDR2 are MNHNS and SASEGT. The CDR3 consists of 15 residues. The CDR3 loop reads CASRRSREFNQPQHF. For the CDR3, the DNA is TGTGCCAGCAGGAGAAGTAGGGAGTTCAATCAGCCCCAGCATTTT.

This clone has a handful of counts. The rearrangement links TRBV7-9 to TRBJ2-2; tentatively, D is TRBD1 (5 bases). From germline, CDR1 is SEHNR and CDR2 FQNEAQ (reference sequence). The CDR3 extends over 16 amino acids. Deletions cut 2 bases from V and 1 base from J, with 11 bases between. CDR3 amino acids: CASSLRQGRNTGELFF. DNA of the CDR3: TGTGCCAGCAGCTTACGGCAGGGTCGGAACACCGGGGAGCTGTTTTTT.

This clone has a handful of counts. The sample carries other DNA sequences with the same CDR3. The chain couples TRBV30 to TRBJ2-3; TRBD1 might be the D (5 bases). Germline CDR1 and CDR2: GTSNPN and SVGIG (reference sequence). The V gene lost 1 base and the J gene lost 6 bases, with 5 bases spanning the gap. This CDR3 comprises 11 residues. CDR3: CAWSGGDTQYF. The DNA for the CDR3 is TGTGCCTGGAGTGGGGGCGATACGCAGTATTTT.

This clone was observed a single time. The gene calls are TRBV4-1 and TRBJ2-2, with a tentative D call TRBD1 (6 bases). Trimming shortened V by 4 bases and J by 6 bases, and 21 bases separated the two germline ends. Germline V lookup: CDR1 MGHRA, CDR2 YSYEKL. The CDR3 contains 17 residues. The CDR3 is CASSLQHRTTGSGELFF. The CDR3 nucleotides are TGCGCCAGCAGCCTCCAACATCGCACGACAGGTTCCGGGGAGCTGTTTTTT.

This clone was counted between two and nine times. The rearrangement joins TRBV10-3 to TRBJ1-1, with TRBD1 identical over 7 bases. J gave up 7 bases and V 2 bases, and 4 bases lay outside the gene matches. This CDR3 region has 13 residues. Germline CDR1 and CDR2: ENHRY and SYGVKD. CDR3 sequence: CAISEDDRDEAFF. CDR3 DNA: TGTGCCATCAGTGAGGATGACAGGGATGAAGCTTTCTTT.

The chain uses TRBV29-1 and TRBJ1-2; D is ambiguous. This CDR3 has 12 amino acids. Germline CDR1 SQVTM, CDR2 ANQGSEA. Trimming shortened V by 7 bases and J by 8 bases, and 17 bases separated the two germline ends. CDR3 in DNA: TGCAGCGAGCGTTCCGGCGGGGAGGGCTACACCTTC. This sequence encodes CSERSGGEGYTF. The full variable domain, in which reference TRBV29-1 and TRBJ1-2 provide the parts outside the CDR3, is SAVISQKPSRDICQRGTSLTIQCQVDSQVTMMFWYRQQPGQSLTLIATANQGSEATYESGFVIDKFPISRPNLTFSTLTVSNMSPEDSSIYLCSERSGGEGYTFGSGTRLTVV.

CDR3 DNA: TGCAGCGTTGCCCGGGACAGGGAAGATACGCAGTATTTT. Protein: CSVARDREDTQYF. The chain carries TRBV29-1 and TRBJ2-3, with 9 nucleotides matching TRBD1. Germline values: CDR1 SQVTM, CDR2 ANQGSEA. The CDR3 has 13 amino acids. J was trimmed by 5 bases and V by 4 bases; bases with no gene match: 4.

The CDR3 sequence: CASWLGQGAYEQYF. The CDR3 nucleotides are TGCGCCAGCTGGTTAGGACAGGGGGCATACGAGCAGTACTTC. The J gene is TRBJ2-7, the V gene TRBV5-1, with TRBD1 identical over 11 bases. Trimming at V came to 7 bases and at J to 4 bases, leaving 7 bases not matched to a gene. Germline V gene lookup returns CDR1 SGHRS and CDR2 YFSETQ. This CDR3 contains 14 residues.

The chain combines TRBV5-1 with TRBJ1-1; no definite D call. Germline CDR1 and CDR2: SGHRS and YFSETQ. V lost 0 bases and J 4 bases, leaving 13 bases between the germline ends. The CDR3 extends over 15 amino acids. CDR3: CASSLDNPKVTEAFF. CDR3 coding DNA: TGCGCCAGCAGCTTGGACAACCCGAAAGTCACTGAAGCTTTCTTT.

The gene calls are TRBV30 and TRBJ2-3; TRBD2 matches at 11 bases. This CDR3 is built from 14 residues. In germline, CDR1 is GTSNPN, CDR2 SVGIG (reference sequence). The V segment lost 7 bases and the J segment 4 bases; nucleotides outside the gene matches: 7. CDR3 residues: CALRLAGRPDTQYF. The CDR3 nucleotides read TGTGCCTTACGACTAGCGGGGCGTCCAGATACGCAGTATTTT. Supplemented by reference TRBV30 and TRBJ2-3, the full variable domain reads SQTIHQWPATLVQPVGSPLSLECTVEGTSNPNLYWYRQAAGRGLQLLFYSVGIGQISSEVPQNLSASRPQDRQFILSSKKLLLSDSGFYLCALRLAGRPDTQYFGPGTRLTVL.

The chain carries TRBV5-4 and TRBJ2-1; D is unclear. Trimming took off 4 bases at V and 13 bases at J, with 18 bases between the two ends. Germline loops: CDR1 SGHNT, CDR2 YYREEE (reference sequence). The CDR3 runs to 13 residues. CDR3 nucleotide sequence: TGTGCCAGCAGCCCGCAAACAGAAAGAAATCAGTTCTTC. It encodes CASSPQTERNQFF.

The rearrangement links TRBV19 to TRBJ2-4, with 7 bases lining up with TRBD1. Trimming cost V 8 bases and J 7 bases; bases outside gene matches: 8. CDR1 LNHDA and CDR2 SQIVND come from the germline V gene (reference sequence). The CDR3 is 13 amino acids. Here the CDR3 reads CASDQGDLNIQYF. The CDR3 DNA reads as TGTGCCAGTGACCAGGGGGATCTGAACATTCAGTACTTC.

The chain recombines TRBV5-4 with TRBJ2-7; D is possibly TRBD2 (7 bases). Per the germline V gene, CDR1 is SGHNT and CDR2 is YYREEE (reference sequence). There are 14 residues in the CDR3. V lost 9 bases to trimming and J lost 2 bases, with 18 bases between them. The CDR3 reads CATLKGGRPYEQYF. As DNA, the CDR3 is TGTGCCACCCTCAAGGGGGGGCGCCCCTACGAGCAGTACTTC.